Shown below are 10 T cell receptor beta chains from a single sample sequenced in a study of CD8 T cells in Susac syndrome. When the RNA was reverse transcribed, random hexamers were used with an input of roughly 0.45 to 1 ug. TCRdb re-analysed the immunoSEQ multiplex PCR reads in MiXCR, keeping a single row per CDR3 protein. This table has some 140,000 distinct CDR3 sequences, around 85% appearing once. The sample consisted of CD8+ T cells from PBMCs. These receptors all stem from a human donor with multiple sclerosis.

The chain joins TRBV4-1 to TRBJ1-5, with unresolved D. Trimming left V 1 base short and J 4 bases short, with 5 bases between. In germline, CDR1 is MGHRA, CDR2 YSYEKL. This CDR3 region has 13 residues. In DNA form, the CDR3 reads TGCGCCAGCAGCCAAGTAAGGAATCAGCCCCAGCATTTT. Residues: CASSQVRNQPQHF.

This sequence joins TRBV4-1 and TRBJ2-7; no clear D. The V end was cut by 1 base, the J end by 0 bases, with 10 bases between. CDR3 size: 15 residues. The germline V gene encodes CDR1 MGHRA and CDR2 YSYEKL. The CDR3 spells CASSQAPGHSYEQYF. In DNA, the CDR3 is TGCGCCAGCAGCCAAGCGCCGGGCCACTCCTACGAGCAGTACTTC.

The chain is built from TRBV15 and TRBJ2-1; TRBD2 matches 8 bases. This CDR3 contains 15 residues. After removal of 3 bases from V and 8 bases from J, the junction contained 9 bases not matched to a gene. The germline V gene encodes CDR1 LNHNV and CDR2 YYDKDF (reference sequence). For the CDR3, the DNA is TGTGCCACCAGCAGTTCCGCCGGGGGGGGGCATGAGCAGTTCTTC. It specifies CATSSSAGGGHEQFF.

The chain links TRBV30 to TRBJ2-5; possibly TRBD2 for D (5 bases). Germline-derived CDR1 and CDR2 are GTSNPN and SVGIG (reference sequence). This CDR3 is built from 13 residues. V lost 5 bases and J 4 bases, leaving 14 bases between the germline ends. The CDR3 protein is CAWDYGLGETQYF. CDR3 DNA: TGTGCCTGGGACTATGGACTGGGAGAGACCCAGTACTTC.

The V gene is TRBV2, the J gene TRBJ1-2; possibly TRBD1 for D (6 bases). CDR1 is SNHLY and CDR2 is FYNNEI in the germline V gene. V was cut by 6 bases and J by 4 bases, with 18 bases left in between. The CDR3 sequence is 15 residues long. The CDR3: CASRAPQRGRYGYTF. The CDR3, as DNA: TGTGCCAGCAGGGCCCCCCAGCGGGGGCGCTATGGCTACACCTTC. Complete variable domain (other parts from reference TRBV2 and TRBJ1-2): EPEVTQTPSHQVTQMGQEVILRCVPISNHLYFYWYRQILGQKVEFLVSFYNNEISEKSEIFDDQFSVERPDGSNFTLKIRSTKLEDSAMYFCASRAPQRGRYGYTFGSGTRLTVV.

Here the CDR3 DNA reads TGTGCCACCACTGGGAGCTCCTACAATGAGCAGTTCTTC. The encoded protein is CATTGSSYNEQFF. This chain uses TRBV24-1 with TRBJ2-1; D might be TRBD2 (5 bases). The CDR3 runs 13 residues. V lost 8 bases and J lost 0, with 7 bases in between. Per germline, CDR1 KGHDR and CDR2 SFDVKD.

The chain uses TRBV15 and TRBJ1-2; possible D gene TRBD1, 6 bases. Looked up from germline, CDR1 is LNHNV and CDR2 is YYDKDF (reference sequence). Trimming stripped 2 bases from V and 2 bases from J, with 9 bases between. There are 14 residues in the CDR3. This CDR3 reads CATSRSGTNYGYTF. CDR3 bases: TGTGCCACCAGCAGATCGGGGACAAACTATGGCTACACCTTC.

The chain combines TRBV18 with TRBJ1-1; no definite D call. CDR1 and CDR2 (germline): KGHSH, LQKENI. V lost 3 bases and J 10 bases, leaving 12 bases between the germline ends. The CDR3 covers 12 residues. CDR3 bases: TGTGCCAGCTCACCCGATATGCCGGGAGCTTTCTTT. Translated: CASSPDMPGAFF.

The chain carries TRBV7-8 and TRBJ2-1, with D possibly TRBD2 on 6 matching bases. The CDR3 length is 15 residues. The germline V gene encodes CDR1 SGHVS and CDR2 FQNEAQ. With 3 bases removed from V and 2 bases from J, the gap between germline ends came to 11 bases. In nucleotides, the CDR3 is TGTGCCAGCAGCTTTTCGACTAGTCCCTACAATGAGCAGTTCTTC. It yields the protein CASSFSTSPYNEQFF.

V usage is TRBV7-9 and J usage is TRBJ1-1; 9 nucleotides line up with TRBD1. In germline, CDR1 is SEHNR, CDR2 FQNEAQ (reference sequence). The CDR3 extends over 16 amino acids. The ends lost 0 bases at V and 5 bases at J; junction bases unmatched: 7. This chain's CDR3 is CASSLAIAGTGTEAFF. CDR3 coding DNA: TGTGCCAGCAGCTTAGCGATAGCCGGGACAGGGACTGAAGCTTTCTTT.